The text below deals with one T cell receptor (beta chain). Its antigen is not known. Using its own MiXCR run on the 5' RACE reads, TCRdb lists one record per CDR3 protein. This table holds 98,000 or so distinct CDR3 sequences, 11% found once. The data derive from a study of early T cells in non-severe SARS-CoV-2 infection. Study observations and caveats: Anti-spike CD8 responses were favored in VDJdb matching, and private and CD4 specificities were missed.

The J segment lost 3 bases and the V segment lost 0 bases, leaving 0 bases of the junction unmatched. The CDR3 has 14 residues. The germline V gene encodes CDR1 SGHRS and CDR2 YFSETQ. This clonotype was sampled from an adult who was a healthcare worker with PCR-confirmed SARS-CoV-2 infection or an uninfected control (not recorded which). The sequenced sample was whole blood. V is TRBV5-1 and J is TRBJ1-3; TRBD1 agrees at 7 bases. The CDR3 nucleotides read TGCGCCAGCAGCTTGGGACAGGGTGGAAACACCATATATTTT. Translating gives CASSLGQGGNTIYF.